The 24 T cell receptor beta chains given below trace back to one sample, sequenced in a study of early stage breast cancer tumors. Sequencing used immunoSEQ multiplex PCR; TCRdb keeps in-frame clones, though not all of them. Of fewer than 70,000 clones in the sample, about 74% were seen once. Sequencing used blood. The source of these receptors is a person between 30 and 45 years old with breast cancer.

The rearrangement uses TRBV6-1 and TRBJ1-4; 8 bases are a match to TRBD1. Germline loops: CDR1 MNHNS, CDR2 SASEGT. The CDR3 totals 16 residues. V lost 4 bases and J lost 4; bases outside the gene matches: 8. The CDR3: CASSGRRGPHNEKLFF. In DNA form, the CDR3 reads TGTGCCAGCAGTGGCCGCAGGGGGCCTCATAATGAAAAACTGTTTTTT.

A few counts support this clone. The chain uses TRBV10-1 and TRBJ1-5; D not resolved. The germline V and J ends were trimmed by 8 bases and 6 bases, with 11 bases remaining between them. The CDR3 is 12 residues long. Germline V gene data show CDR1 as WNHNN and CDR2 as SYGVQD (reference sequence). The CDR3 coding sequence is TGCGCCAGCTCTGGGAGAAGTCAGCCCCAGCATTTT. It translates to CASSGRSQPQHF.

The chain employs TRBV14 and TRBJ2-3; TRBD2 matches at 9 bases. The CDR3 has 15 residues. V lost 1 base, J lost 3 bases, and 2 bases stayed unmatched. Looked up from germline, CDR1 is SGHDN and CDR2 is FVKESK. CDR3 in DNA: TGTGCCAGCAGCCAAGGTGGACTAGCGACAGATACGCAGTATTTT. It yields the protein CASSQGGLATDTQYF.

The chain recombines TRBV25-1 with TRBJ2-2; D possibly matches TRBD1 or TRBD2 (5 bases each). Germline V gene sequence: CDR1 MGHDK, CDR2 SYGVNS. The CDR3 contains 16 residues. The ends were cut back, 5 bases at V and 7 bases at J, with 20 bases in the middle. The CDR3: CASSKPGLGKGGELFF. CDR3 coding DNA: TGTGCCAGCAGTAAACCGGGGCTAGGAAAAGGCGGGGAGCTGTTTTTT.

The chain has TRBV25-1 and TRBJ1-1; the match to TRBD1 covers 8 bases. After removal of 5 bases from V and 6 bases from J, the junction contained 11 bases not matched to a gene. This CDR3 contains 15 residues. Germline CDR1 is MGHDK and CDR2 is SYGVNS. The CDR3 DNA reads TGTGCCAGCAGTCCGTCGGACAGGGAGGCCCCTGAAGCTTTCTTT. It specifies CASSPSDREAPEAFF.

This chain uses TRBV19 with TRBJ1-5; no clear D gene. The CDR3 is 13 residues long. Trimming shortened V by 10 bases and J by 0 bases, and 10 bases separated the two germline ends. Germline CDR1 is LNHDA and CDR2 is SQIVND (reference sequence). CDR3 nucleotides: TGTGCCACCGCCGTCTATAGCAATCAGCCCCAGCATTTT. This codes for CATAVYSNQPQHF.

J is TRBJ2-5 and V is TRBV7-9; no firm D call. V shed 4 bases and J shed 2 bases, with 14 bases lying between them. The CDR3 sequence is 15 residues long. CDR1 SEHNR and CDR2 FQNEAQ come from the germline V gene (reference sequence). CDR3 sequence reads: CASSSDLGPQETQYF. In nucleotides, the CDR3 is TGTGCCAGCAGCTCCGACCTCGGCCCTCAAGAGACCCAGTACTTC.

This chain uses TRBV27 with TRBJ2-3; 8 nucleotides agree with TRBD2. Germline CDR1 is MNHEY and CDR2 is SMNVEV (reference sequence). The CDR3 runs to 16 residues. The V gene end was trimmed by 3 bases and the J gene end by 1 base; junction bases not matched to a gene: 6. CDR3 DNA sequence: TGTGCCAGCAGTTTCCGGGGGCGGGGGGGCACAGATACGCAGTATTTT. Its translation: CASSFRGRGGTDTQYF.

The chain employs TRBV5-1 and TRBJ2-3; 9 positions agree with TRBD1. Losses at the gene ends were 0 bases for V and 5 bases for J; bases not matched to a gene: 4. The CDR3 has 15 amino acids. The germline gives CDR1 SGHRS, CDR2 YFSETQ. The CDR3 is CASSLGQGGLDTQYF. DNA for the CDR3: TGCGCCAGCAGCTTGGGACAGGGGGGATTAGATACGCAGTATTTT.

The rearrangement uses TRBV18 and TRBJ1-5; 12 bases are a match to TRBD1. The CDR3 is 15 amino acids. Germline values: CDR1 KGHSH, CDR2 LQKENI. Trimming cost V 6 bases and J 5 bases; bases outside gene matches: 5. This chain's CDR3 is CASSPRDRGHQPQHF. The CDR3 region has the DNA TGTGCCAGCTCTCCCCGGGACAGGGGGCATCAGCCCCAGCATTTT.

J is TRBJ1-1 and V is TRBV6-5, with 7 bases identical to TRBD1. Looked up from germline, CDR1 is MNHEY and CDR2 is SVGAGI. The J segment lost 0 bases and the V segment lost 6 bases, leaving 4 bases of the junction unmatched. The CDR3 runs to 14 residues. For the CDR3, the DNA is TGTGCCAGCAGCGTCAGGGGGGTGAACACTGAAGCTTTCTTT. Translated: CASSVRGVNTEAFF.

In this sample, this clone turned up a few times. The rearrangement joins TRBV5-6 to TRBJ2-7, with 9 bases lining up with TRBD2. Germline V CDR1 and CDR2: SGHDT, YYEEEE. Trimming cost V 1 base and J 7 bases; bases outside gene matches: 9. The CDR3 spans 15 residues. The CDR3 protein is CASSLYPAGGREQYF. In DNA form, the CDR3 reads TGTGCCAGCAGCTTGTATCCAGCGGGGGGTCGGGAGCAGTACTTC.

This chain links TRBV4-1 with TRBJ2-7, with TRBD2 matching 8 bases. The CDR3 covers 13 residues. The germline V gene has CDR1 MGHRA and CDR2 YSYEKL. J lost 4 bases, V lost 3 bases, and 2 bases had no gene match. CDR3 protein: CASSHRGGYEQYF. Here the CDR3 DNA reads TGCGCCAGCAGCCACCGGGGGGGGTACGAGCAGTACTTC.

This clone was counted a few times. V is TRBV5-1 and J is TRBJ2-5, with 7 bases aligning to TRBD2. The length of the CDR3 is 16 residues. The germline V gene encodes CDR1 SGHRS and CDR2 YFSETQ. V gave up 0 bases and J gave up 7 bases; unmatched junction bases: 12. CDR3 coding DNA: TGCGCCAGCAGCTTGGGTCAAGCGGGGTTCGCTGCGACCCAGTACTTC. Its translation: CASSLGQAGFAATQYF. The full variable domain, rest sourced from reference TRBV5-1 and TRBJ2-5, is KAGVTQTPRYLIKTRGQQVTLSCSPISGHRSVSWYQQTPGQGLQFLFEYFSETQRNKGNFPGRFSGRQFSNSRSEMNVSTLELGDSALYLCASSLGQAGFAATQYFGPGTRLLVL.

Only one count was recorded for this clone. V and J are TRBV5-1 and TRBJ2-5, with no clear D. The germline gives CDR1 SGHRS, CDR2 YFSETQ. The CDR3 has 12 amino acids. V dropped 4 bases and J dropped 0 bases, with 4 bases sitting between them. The CDR3 sequence: CASSGYQETQYF. CDR3 DNA: TGCGCCAGCAGCGGGTACCAAGAGACCCAGTACTTC.

The chain combines TRBV11-2 with TRBJ1-4, with 12 bases matching TRBD1. The J segment lost 9 bases and the V segment lost 5 bases, leaving 10 bases of the junction unmatched. The CDR3 totals 16 residues. CDR1 is SGHAT, CDR2 FQNNGV, per germline. CDR3 nucleotide sequence: TGTGCCAGCAGCCGCCCCCCGGGACAGGGGGCGAAAAAACTGTTTTTT. It codes for CASSRPPGQGAKKLFF.

This clone was seen more than once but under ten times. This chain joins TRBV6-5 and TRBJ2-2; D remains ambiguous. This CDR3 spans 14 amino acids. V was clipped by 0 bases and J by 4 bases, with 6 bases between them. Germline-derived CDR1 and CDR2 are MNHEY and SVGAGI. This CDR3 reads CASSYSVSTGELFF. For the CDR3, the DNA is TGTGCCAGCAGTTACTCCGTCAGCACCGGGGAGCTGTTTTTT.

The genes are TRBV19 and TRBJ2-7, with unresolved D. Germline assignment: CDR1 LNHDA and CDR2 SQIVND (reference sequence). The CDR3 sequence is 14 residues long. Deletions cut 0 bases from V and 4 bases from J, with 10 bases between. In DNA form, the CDR3 reads TGTGCCAGTAGTATAGATAACTACCGGTACGAGCAGTACTTC. It encodes CASSIDNYRYEQYF.

The chain links TRBV19 to TRBJ2-7, with D unclear. This CDR3 contains 13 residues. Looked up from germline, CDR1 is LNHDA and CDR2 is SQIVND (reference sequence). With 4 bases removed from V and 4 bases from J, the gap between germline ends came to 11 bases. The CDR3 sequence: CASSTHYKYEQYF. CDR3 in DNA: TGTGCCAGTAGTACTCACTACAAGTACGAGCAGTACTTC.

A few counts support this clone. The V call is TRBV7-6, the J call TRBJ1-2; the match to TRBD1 covers 12 bases. Germline V gives CDR1 SGHVS, CDR2 FNYEAQ. Unmatched junction bases numbered 4, after V lost 1 base and J lost 7 bases. This CDR3 contains 15 residues. CDR3 in DNA: TGTGCCAGCAGCTTAGAGGGACAGGGGGCGCCTGGCTACACCTTC. This encodes CASSLEGQGAPGYTF.

The CDR3, as DNA: TGTGCCAGCAGCGCGGCGGGCCATGAGCAGTTCTTC. Translated: CASSAAGHEQFF. The V and J genes are TRBV9 and TRBJ2-1; D is possibly TRBD2 (5 bases). Per germline, CDR1 SGDLS and CDR2 YYNGEE. The CDR3 loop spans 12 amino acids. Trimming left V 3 bases short and J 8 bases short, with 9 bases between.

The rearrangement links TRBV4-3 to TRBJ1-2; D unresolved. V lost 1 base and J lost 7, with 13 bases in between. Germline V lookup: CDR1 LGHNA, CDR2 YSLEER. CDR3 size: 14 residues. CDR3 sequence: CASSQGVKGGGYTF. The CDR3 coding sequence is TGCGCCAGCAGCCAAGGAGTAAAGGGAGGTGGCTACACCTTC.

The chain combines TRBV4-1 with TRBJ2-7; D may be TRBD2 (6 bases). The germline V gene encodes CDR1 MGHRA and CDR2 YSYEKL. There are 13 residues in the CDR3. V gave up 2 bases and J gave up 5 bases, with 10 bases separating them. The CDR3 bases are TGCGCCAGCAGCCAAAGGAGACTAGACGAGCAGTACTTC. Translation: CASSQRRLDEQYF.

J is TRBJ2-6 and V is TRBV9; 10 positions agree with TRBD2. CDR1 and CDR2 from the germline V gene are SGDLS and YYNGEE. V lost 2 bases and J lost 2; bases outside the gene matches: 1. The CDR3 extends over 16 amino acids. The CDR3 nucleotides are TGTGCCAGCAGCGTCAGCGGGAGGGCTGGGGCCAACGTCCTGACTTTC. Protein product: CASSVSGRAGANVLTF. The whole variable domain, remainder taken from reference TRBV9 and TRBJ2-6, is DSGVTQTPKHLITATGQRVTLRCSPRSGDLSVYWYQQSLDQGLQFLIQYYNGEERAKGNILERFSAQQFPDLHSELNLSSLELGDSALYFCASSVSGRAGANVLTFGAGSRLTVL.